What follows describes a single T cell receptor (beta chain). These data come from a study of OX40 agonist ivuxolimab in advanced cancers. Profiling relied on immunoSEQ multiplex PCR, and the TCRdb table lists in-frame clones only, not all of them. The sample carries some 20,000 clones, approximately 79% recorded once. The CDR3 length is 13 residues. V lost 1 base, J lost 7 bases, and 0 bases stayed unmatched. CDR1 is SGHAT, CDR2 FQNNGV, per germline. Sequencing was performed on CD4+ or CD8+ T cells sorted from blood, taken in a trial of the OX40 agonist ivuxolimab. The chain couples TRBV11-2 to TRBJ2-2; 7 nucleotides agree with TRBD2. The source is an adult with an advanced solid tumor such as melanoma, head and neck, liver or kidney cancer. CDR3 coding DNA: TGTGCCAGCAGCTTAGGCGGGGGCGGGGAGCTGTTTTTT. Residues: CASSLGGGGELFF.